This T cell receptor beta chain was documented in a study of shared clonotypes between healthy human individuals. Nashville, Tennessee was home to all donors, each a Caucasian adult. In the original workflow: With immunoSEQ giving junction-only sequences and no quality scores, filtering differed. TCRdb keeps only in-frame clones here, not all; method: immunoSEQ multiplex PCR. V, J and clone size reflect that table, while D and trimming were determined from the DNA. Of roughly 1,600,000 clones listed, about 98.5% were seen once; the top ten hold roughly 0.36%. Sequenced sample: naive CD4+ T cells sorted from blood. Subset here: CD45RA+ positively selected. The receptor's source is a man aged 25-40 years in good health.

In DNA form, the CDR3 reads TGCGCCAGCAGCTTCCGGGACAGGGATCTCGATGAGCAGTTCTTC. Translating gives CASSFRDRDLDEQFF. The chain recombines TRBV5-1 with TRBJ2-1; TRBD1 matches at 9 bases. After removal of 2 bases from V and 8 bases from J, the junction contained 8 bases not matched to a gene. The V gene's germline CDR1 is SGHRS and CDR2 YFSETQ. CDR3 length: 15 amino acids.